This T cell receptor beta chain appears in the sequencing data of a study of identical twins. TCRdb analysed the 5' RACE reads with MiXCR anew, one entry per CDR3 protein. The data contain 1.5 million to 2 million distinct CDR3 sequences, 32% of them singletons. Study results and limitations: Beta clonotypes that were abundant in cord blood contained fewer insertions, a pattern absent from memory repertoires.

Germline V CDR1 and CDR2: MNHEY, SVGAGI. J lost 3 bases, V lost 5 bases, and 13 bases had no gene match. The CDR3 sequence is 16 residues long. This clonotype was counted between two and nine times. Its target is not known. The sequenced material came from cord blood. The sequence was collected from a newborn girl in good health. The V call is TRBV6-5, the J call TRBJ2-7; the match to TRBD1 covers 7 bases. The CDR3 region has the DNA TGTGCCAGCAGTCCAACCCTAACCGGGACAGTCTACGAGCAGTACTTC. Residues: CASSPTLTGTVYEQYF.